This is a list of T cell receptor beta chains from one sample in a study of blood T cells in healthy people across ages. TCRdb fed the 5' RACE reads into MiXCR, producing one record per CDR3 protein. The sample consists of approximately 1.5 million distinct CDR3 sequences, 35% to 45% of them appearing once. The sample was blood. These TCRs come from a woman younger than 35 in good health. CDR3s include the opening cysteine and the closing phenylalanine or tryptophan. Size is stated for part of the rows, as once, few or many counts, or as a class when the clone is expanded.

TRBV5-1	TRBJ2-1	few	CASSSLEVGNEQFF
TRBV29-1	NA	NA	CSVGRKLGYEQYF
TRBV7-9	TRBJ1-2	NA	CASSPGGAGRGYTF
TRBV27	TRBJ1-6	NA	CVSSEGRGFDNSPLHF
TRBV4-2	TRBJ2-7	few	CASSQQLAEGYEQYF
TRBV12-3/TRBV12-4	TRBJ1-1	NA	CASSLGWHTEAFF
TRBV6-5	TRBJ2-7	few	CASSYSFLDRVSFREYF
TRBV11-2	TRBJ1-2	few	CASSLGRRIDGYTF
TRBV2	TRBJ2-7	NA	CASSEATREYSYNEQYF
TRBV29-1	TRBJ2-3	many	CSVEKGPDTQYF
TRBV28	TRBJ2-5	NA	CASSKTGGTQETQYF
TRBV4-1	TRBJ1-5	NA	CASSQDRRAGNQPQHF
TRBV10-3	TRBJ2-3	few	CATSGMGTDTQYF
TRBV30	TRBJ1-4	NA	CAFVRTVNEKLFF
TRBV9	TRBJ2-7	NA	CASSPERNVLEQYF
TRBV15	TRBJ2-5	NA	CATSREPGQQETQYF
TRBV6-6	TRBJ2-5	NA	CASSDGLAGGQETQYF
TRBV20-1	TRBJ1-2	once	CSARRAGTNYGYTF
TRBV20-1	TRBJ2-2	NA	CSARELGRGTGELFF
TRBV7-9	TRBJ2-7	few	CASSLVRLAAEQYF
TRBV20-1	TRBJ2-1	few	CSARGQGGHYNEQFF
TRBV15	TRBJ2-1	NA	CATSRDRGTSGYNEQFF
TRBV29-1	TRBJ2-7	NA	CSVVTGTLVPYEQYF
TRBV20-1	TRBJ2-7	many	CSARDGRSYEQYF
TRBV29-1	TRBJ2-2	NA	CSVDQGGFTGELFF
TRBV5-1	TRBJ2-5	once	CAGSSNQETQYF
TRBV7-9	TRBJ1-3	few	CASSSLSGRNTIYF
TRBV9	TRBJ2-1	NA	CASSPNHGEQFF
TRBV20-1	TRBJ2-3	NA	CSADARAQDTQYF
TRBV6-5	TRBJ1-1	few	CASSYFDRANTEAFF
TRBV10-3	TRBJ2-1	NA	CAARGGDEQFF
TRBV6-2/TRBV6-3	TRBJ2-1	NA	CASSKRPAGVYNEQFF
TRBV20-1	TRBJ2-7	few	CSARSPSRTQSSYEQYF
TRBV6-5	TRBJ2-7	NA	CASSYSIQGATYEQYF
TRBV28	TRBJ1-2	NA	CASSLLDSGGSGYTF
TRBV4-3	TRBJ2-2	NA	CASSPGQAETGELFF
TRBV20-1	TRBJ2-1	NA	CSATTLRDNEQFF
TRBV20-1	NA	NA	CSGLAGVPSYNEQYF
TRBV7-2	TRBJ1-1	NA	CASSLARGPGTEAFF
TRBV6-2/TRBV6-3	TRBJ2-3	few	CASRDETSGRGATQYF
TRBV13	TRBJ1-1	NA	CASSFRSRGNTEAFF
TRBV7-6	TRBJ2-3	NA	CASSLPTRTDTQYF
TRBV25-1	TRBJ1-4	few	CASSESPSSLFF
TRBV20-1	TRBJ2-7	once	CSARTAGPYEQYF
TRBV7-2	TRBJ2-1	NA	CASSSGRHVTYNEQFF
TRBV9	TRBJ1-1	NA	CASSGVQGRENTEAFF
TRBV7-9	TRBJ1-4	few	CASSWVNEKLFF
TRBV6-2/TRBV6-3	TRBJ1-6	NA	CASSPAAGAVLHF